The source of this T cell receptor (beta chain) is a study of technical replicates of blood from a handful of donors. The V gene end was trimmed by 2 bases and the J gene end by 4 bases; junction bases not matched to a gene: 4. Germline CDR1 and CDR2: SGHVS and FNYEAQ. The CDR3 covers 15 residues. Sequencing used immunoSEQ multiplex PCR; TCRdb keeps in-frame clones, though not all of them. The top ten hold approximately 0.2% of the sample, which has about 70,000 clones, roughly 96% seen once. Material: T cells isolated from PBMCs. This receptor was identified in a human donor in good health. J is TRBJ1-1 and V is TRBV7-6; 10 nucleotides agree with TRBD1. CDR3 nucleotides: TGTGCCAGCAGCTTACCTGGACAGGGGGGCACTGAAGCTTTCTTT. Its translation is CASSLPGQGGTEAFF. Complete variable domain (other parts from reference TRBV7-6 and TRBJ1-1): GAGVSQSPRYKVTKRGQDVALRCDPISGHVSLYWYRQALGQGPEFLTYFNYEAQQDKSGLPNDRFSAERPEGSISTLTIQRTEQRDSAMYRCASSLPGQGGTEAFFGQGTRLTVV.